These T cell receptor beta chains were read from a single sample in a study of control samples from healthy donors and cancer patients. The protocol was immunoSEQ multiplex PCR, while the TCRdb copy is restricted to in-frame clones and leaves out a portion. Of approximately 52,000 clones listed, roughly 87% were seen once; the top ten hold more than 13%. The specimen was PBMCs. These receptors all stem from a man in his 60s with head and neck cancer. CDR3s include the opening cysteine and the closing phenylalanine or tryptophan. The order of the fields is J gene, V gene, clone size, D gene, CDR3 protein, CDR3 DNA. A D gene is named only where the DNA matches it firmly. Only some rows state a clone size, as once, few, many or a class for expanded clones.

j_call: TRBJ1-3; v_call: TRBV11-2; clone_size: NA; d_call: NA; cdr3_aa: CASSLGRGNTIYF; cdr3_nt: TGTGCCAGCAGCTTAGGGAGGGGAAACACCATATATTTT
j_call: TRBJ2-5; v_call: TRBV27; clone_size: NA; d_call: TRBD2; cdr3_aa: CASSSTSGEETQYF; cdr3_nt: TGTGCCAGCAGTTCGACTAGCGGGGAAGAGACCCAGTACTTC
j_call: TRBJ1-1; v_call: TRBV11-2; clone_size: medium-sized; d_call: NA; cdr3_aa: CASSLATLEAFF; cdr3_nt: TGTGCCAGCAGCTTAGCGACTCTTGAAGCTTTCTTT
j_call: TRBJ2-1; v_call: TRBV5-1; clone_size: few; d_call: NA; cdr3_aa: CASSLGDKHNEQFF; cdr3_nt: TGCGCCAGCAGCTTGGGGGACAAACACAATGAGCAGTTCTTC
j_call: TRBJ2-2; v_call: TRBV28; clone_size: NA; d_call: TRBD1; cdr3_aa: CASSSGQGTGELFF; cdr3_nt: TGTGCCAGCAGTTCGGGACAGGGGACCGGGGAGCTGTTTTTT
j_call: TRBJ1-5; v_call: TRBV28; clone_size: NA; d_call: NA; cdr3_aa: CASSPPGRAGPHF; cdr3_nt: TGTGCCAGCAGTCCCCCGGGGCGGGCAGGGCCGCATTTT
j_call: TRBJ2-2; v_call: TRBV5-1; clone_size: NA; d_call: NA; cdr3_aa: CASSGNSGYTGELFF; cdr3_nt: TGCGCCAGCAGTGGTAATAGCGGATACACCGGGGAGCTGTTTTTT
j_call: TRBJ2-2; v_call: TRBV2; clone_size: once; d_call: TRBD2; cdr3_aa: CASSDGGGGELFF; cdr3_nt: TGTGCCAGCAGTGACGGGGGGGGCGGGGAGCTGTTTTTT
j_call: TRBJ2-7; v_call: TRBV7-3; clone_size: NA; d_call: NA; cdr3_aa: CASREGLSSSYEQYF; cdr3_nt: TGTGCCAGCCGGGAAGGCCTCTCCAGCTCCTACGAGCAGTACTTC
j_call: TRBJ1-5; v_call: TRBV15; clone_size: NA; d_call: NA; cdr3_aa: CATSRTNSNQPQHF; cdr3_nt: TGTGCCACCAGCAGAACCAATAGCAATCAGCCCCAGCATTTT
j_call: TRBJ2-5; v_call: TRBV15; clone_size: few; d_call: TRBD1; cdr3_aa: CATSLRQGARRGETQYF; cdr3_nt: TGTGCCACCAGTCTACGACAGGGGGCACGAAGAGGAGAGACCCAGTACTTC
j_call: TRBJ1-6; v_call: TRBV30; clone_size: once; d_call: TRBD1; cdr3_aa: CAWSRDSANSPLHF; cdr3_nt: TGTGCCTGGAGCCGGGACAGTGCCAATTCACCCCTCCACTTT
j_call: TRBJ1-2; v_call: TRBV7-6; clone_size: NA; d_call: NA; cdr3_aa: CASSLAVNYGYTF; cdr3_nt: TGTGCCAGCAGCTTAGCGGTTAACTATGGCTACACCTTC
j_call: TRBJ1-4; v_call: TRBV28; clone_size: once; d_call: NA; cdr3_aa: CASSLPGQEDEKLFF; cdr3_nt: TGTGCCAGCAGTTTGCCGGGACAAGAGGATGAAAAACTGTTTTTT
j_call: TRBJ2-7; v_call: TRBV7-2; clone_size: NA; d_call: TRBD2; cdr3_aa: CASSLVSGNYEQYF; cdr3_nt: TGTGCCAGCAGCTTAGTTAGCGGGAACTACGAGCAGTACTTC
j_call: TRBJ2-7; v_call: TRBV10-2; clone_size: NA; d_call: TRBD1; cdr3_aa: CASSEYEGAGEQYF; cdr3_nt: TGCGCCAGCAGTGAATACGAGGGGGCGGGCGAGCAGTACTTC
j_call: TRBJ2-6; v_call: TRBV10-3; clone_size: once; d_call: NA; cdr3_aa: CAISGGTGSGANVLTF; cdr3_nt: TGTGCCATCAGTGGAGGGACCGGCTCTGGGGCCAACGTCCTGACTTTC
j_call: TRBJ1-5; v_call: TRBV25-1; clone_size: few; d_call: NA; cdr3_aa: CASSAPGREQPQHF; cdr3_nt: TGTGCCAGCAGTGCCCCGGGACGAGAGCAGCCCCAGCATTTT
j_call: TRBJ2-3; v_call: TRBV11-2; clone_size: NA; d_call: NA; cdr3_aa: CASSLWQLRSTDTQYF; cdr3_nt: TGTGCCAGCAGCTTATGGCAGCTCCGTAGCACAGATACGCAGTATTTT
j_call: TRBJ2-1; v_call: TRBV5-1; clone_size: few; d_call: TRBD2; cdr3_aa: CASSSPPLLRTSGRNNEQFF; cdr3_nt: TGCGCCAGCAGCTCCCCTCCCCTACTACGGACTAGCGGGAGGAACAATGAGCAGTTCTTC
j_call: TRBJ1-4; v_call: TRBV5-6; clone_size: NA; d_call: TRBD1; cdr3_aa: CASSLTGRISEKLFF; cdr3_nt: TGTGCCAGCAGCCTGACAGGGCGTATTTCTGAAAAACTGTTTTTT
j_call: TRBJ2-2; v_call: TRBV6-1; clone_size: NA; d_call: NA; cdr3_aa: CASSENEGNTGELFF; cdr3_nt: TGTGCCAGCAGTGAAAACGAGGGGAACACCGGGGAGCTGTTTTTT
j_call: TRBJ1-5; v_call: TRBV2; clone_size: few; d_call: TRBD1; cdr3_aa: CASSDRGYQPQHF; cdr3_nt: TGTGCCAGCTCAGACAGGGGTTATCAGCCCCAGCATTTT
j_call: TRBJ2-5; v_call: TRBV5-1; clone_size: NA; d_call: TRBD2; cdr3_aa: CASRGGRGAGETQYF; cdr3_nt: TGCGCCAGCAGAGGCGGGCGGGGGGCGGGAGAGACCCAGTACTTC
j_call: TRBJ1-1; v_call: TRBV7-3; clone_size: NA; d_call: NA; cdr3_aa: CASSPSVGTEAFF; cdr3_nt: TGTGCCAGCAGCCCGAGCGTTGGCACTGAAGCTTTCTTT
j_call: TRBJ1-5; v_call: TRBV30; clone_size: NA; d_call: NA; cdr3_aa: CAWSVRGTLNQPQHF; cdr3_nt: TGTGCCTGGAGTGTACGGGGGACCCTCAATCAGCCCCAGCATTTT
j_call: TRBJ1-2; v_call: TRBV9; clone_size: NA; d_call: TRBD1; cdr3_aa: CASSVGDRARNYGYTF; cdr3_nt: TGTGCCAGCAGCGTGGGAGACAGGGCCAGGAACTATGGCTACACCTTC
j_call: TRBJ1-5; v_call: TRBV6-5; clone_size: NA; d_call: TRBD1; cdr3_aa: CASSPGQGLNQPQHF; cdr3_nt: TGTGCCAGCAGTCCGGGACAGGGGCTTAACCAGCCCCAGCATTTT
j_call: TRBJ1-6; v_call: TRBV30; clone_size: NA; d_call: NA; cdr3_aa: CAWTLGTNSPLHF; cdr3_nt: TGTGCCTGGACGTTAGGTACGAATTCACCCCTCCACTTT
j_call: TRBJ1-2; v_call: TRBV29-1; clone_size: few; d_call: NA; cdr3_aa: CSVEGGSYGYTF; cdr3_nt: TGCAGCGTTGAAGGGGGGTCGTATGGCTACACCTTC
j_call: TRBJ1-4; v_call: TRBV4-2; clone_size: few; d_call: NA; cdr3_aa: CASSYGGTTATNEKLFF; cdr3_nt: TGTGCCAGCAGCTATGGGGGCACGACAGCAACTAATGAAAAACTGTTTTTT
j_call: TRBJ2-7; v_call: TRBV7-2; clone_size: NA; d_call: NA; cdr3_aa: CASTATQGPYEQYF; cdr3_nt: TGTGCCAGCACCGCGACCCAGGGCCCCTACGAGCAGTACTTC
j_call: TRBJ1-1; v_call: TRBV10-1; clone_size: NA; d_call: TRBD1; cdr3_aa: CASSEFTGARAFF; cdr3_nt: TGCGCCAGCAGTGAGTTTACAGGGGCGAGAGCTTTCTTT
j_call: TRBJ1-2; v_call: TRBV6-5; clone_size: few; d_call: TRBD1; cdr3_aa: CASRGQGRAYGYTF; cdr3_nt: TGTGCCAGCAGAGGACAGGGACGAGCCTATGGCTACACCTTC
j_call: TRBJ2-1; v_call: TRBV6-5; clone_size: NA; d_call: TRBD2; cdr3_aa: CASSYIAGGGYNEQFF; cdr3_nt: TGTGCCAGCAGTTATATAGCGGGAGGGGGCTACAATGAGCAGTTCTTC
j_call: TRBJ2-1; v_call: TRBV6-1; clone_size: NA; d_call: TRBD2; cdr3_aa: CASSEEIRLAGGKNSYNEQFF; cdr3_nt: TGTGCCAGCAGTGAAGAGATTCGACTAGCGGGGGGAAAAAACTCCTACAATGAGCAGTTCTTC
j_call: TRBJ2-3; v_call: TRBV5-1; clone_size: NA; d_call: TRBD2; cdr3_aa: CASRVWLAGASTDTQYF; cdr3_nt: TGCGCCAGCAGGGTCTGGTTGGCGGGAGCAAGCACAGATACGCAGTATTTT
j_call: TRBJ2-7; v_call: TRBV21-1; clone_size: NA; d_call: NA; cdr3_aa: CASSKKYLGTGDGEQYF; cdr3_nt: TGTGCCAGCAGCAAAAAATATTTGGGGACAGGGGACGGCGAGCAGTACTTC
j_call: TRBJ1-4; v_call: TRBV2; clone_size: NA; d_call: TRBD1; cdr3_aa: CASSVEGAINEKLFF; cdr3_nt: TGTGCCAGCAGTGTCGAGGGGGCAATTAATGAAAAACTGTTTTTT
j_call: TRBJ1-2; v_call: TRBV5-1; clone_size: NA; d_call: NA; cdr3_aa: CASSLLTASSSSGGYTF; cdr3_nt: TGCGCCAGCAGCTTGTTGACAGCCTCCTCTAGTTCGGGTGGCTACACCTTC
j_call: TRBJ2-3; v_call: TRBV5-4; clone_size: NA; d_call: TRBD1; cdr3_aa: CASSLRTGGSDTQYF; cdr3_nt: TGTGCCAGCAGCCTCCGGACAGGGGGCTCAGATACGCAGTATTTT
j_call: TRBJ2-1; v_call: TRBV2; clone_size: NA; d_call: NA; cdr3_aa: CASSEEGIRASYNEQFF; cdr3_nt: TGTGCCAGCAGTGAAGAGGGTATCCGGGCTTCCTACAATGAGCAGTTCTTC
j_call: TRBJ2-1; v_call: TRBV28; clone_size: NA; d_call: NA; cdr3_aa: CASSFYGTPTNEQFF; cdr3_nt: TGTGCCAGCAGTTTTTACGGGACTCCCACCAATGAGCAGTTCTTC
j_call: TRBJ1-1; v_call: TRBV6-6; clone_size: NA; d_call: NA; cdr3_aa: CASSYAPSGNTEAFF; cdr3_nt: TGTGCCAGCAGTTACGCCCCCTCCGGGAACACTGAAGCTTTCTTT
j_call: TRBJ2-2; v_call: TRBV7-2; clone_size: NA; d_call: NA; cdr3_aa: CASSLDLGTGELFF; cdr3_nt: TGTGCCAGCAGCCTGGACCTGGGCACCGGGGAGCTGTTTTTT
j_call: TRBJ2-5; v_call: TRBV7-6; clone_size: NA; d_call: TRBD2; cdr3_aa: CASSLAWSSGETQYF; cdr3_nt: TGTGCCAGCAGCTTAGCTTGGTCTAGCGGGGAGACCCAGTACTTC
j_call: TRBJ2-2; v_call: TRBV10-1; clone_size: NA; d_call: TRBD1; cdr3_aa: CASSRGQASGELFF; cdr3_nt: TGCGCCAGCAGTAGAGGACAGGCCAGTGGGGAGCTGTTTTTT
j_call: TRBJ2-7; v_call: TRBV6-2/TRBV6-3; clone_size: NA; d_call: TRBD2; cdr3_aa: CASSYSGSGSYEQYF; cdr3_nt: TGTGCCAGCAGTTACTCGGGTAGCGGGAGCTACGAGCAGTACTTC
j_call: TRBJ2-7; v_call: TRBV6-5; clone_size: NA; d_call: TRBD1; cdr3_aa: CASSPGQGAGEQYF; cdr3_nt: TGTGCCAGCAGTCCTGGACAGGGGGCCGGCGAGCAGTACTTC
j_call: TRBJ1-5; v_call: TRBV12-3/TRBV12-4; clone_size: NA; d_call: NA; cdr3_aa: CASSSTGNQPQHF; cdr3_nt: TGTGCCAGCAGCTCGACAGGTAATCAGCCCCAGCATTTT
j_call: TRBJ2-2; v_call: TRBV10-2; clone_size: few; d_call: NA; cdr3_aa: CASSDSPIQGTGELFF; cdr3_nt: TGCGCCAGCAGTGACTCACCTATACAGGGCACCGGGGAGCTGTTTTTT
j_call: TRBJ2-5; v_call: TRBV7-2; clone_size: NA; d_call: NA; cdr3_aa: CASSPGWAGEETQYF; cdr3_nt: TGTGCCAGCAGCCCCGGGTGGGCGGGTGAAGAGACCCAGTACTTC
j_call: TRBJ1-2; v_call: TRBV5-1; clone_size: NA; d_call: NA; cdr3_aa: CASSLVRGLANYGYTF; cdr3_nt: TGCGCCAGCAGCTTGGTTAGGGGGTTAGCTAACTATGGCTACACCTTC
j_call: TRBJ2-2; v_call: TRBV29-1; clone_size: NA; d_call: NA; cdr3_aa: CSVFLDTDTGELFF; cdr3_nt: TGCAGCGTATTCCTAGACACCGACACCGGGGAGCTGTTTTTT
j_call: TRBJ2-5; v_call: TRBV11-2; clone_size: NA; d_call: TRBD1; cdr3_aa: CASSTGTAQETQYF; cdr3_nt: TGTGCCAGCAGCACCGGGACAGCACAAGAGACCCAGTACTTC
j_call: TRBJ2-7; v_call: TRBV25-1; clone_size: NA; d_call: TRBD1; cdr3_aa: CASSRTGGSYEQYF; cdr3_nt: TGTGCCAGCAGTCGGACAGGCGGATCCTACGAGCAGTACTTC
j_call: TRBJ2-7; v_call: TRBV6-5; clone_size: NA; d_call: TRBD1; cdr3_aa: CASSYSRQGNNEQYF; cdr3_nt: TGTGCCAGCAGTTACTCTAGACAGGGTAACAACGAGCAGTACTTC
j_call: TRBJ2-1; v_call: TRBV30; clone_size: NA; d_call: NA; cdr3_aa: CAWSSGPGRGDEQFF; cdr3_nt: TGTGCCTGGAGCTCTGGACCCGGACGCGGGGATGAGCAGTTCTTC
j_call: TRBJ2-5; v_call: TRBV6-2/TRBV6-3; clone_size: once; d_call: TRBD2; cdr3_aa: CASSWGGQSQETQYF; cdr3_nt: TGTGCCAGCAGCTGGGGAGGGCAGTCCCAAGAGACCCAGTACTTC
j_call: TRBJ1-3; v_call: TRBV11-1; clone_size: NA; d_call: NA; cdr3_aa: CASSLTGAHSGNTIYF; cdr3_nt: TGTGCCAGCAGCTTGACCGGGGCCCACTCTGGAAACACCATATATTTT